Listed below are T cell receptor beta chains from one sample, sequenced in a study of patients and donors after allogeneic stem cell transplantation. Via MiXCR, TCRdb re-called the RT-PCR reads, giving one row per CDR3 protein. The table has approximately 88,000 distinct CDR3 sequences, around 5% seen once; the top ten hold 2% to 3%. The source material was blood, either unsorted or a sorted T cell fraction (not recorded which). The source is a human donor who was either an allogeneic HSCT recipient or a stem cell or donor lymphocyte infusion donor (not recorded which). It is not recorded whose cells these are; they may come from a transplant donor. CDR3s include the opening cysteine and the closing phenylalanine or tryptophan. The order of the fields is J gene, V gene, D gene, clone size, CDR3 protein, CDR3 DNA. A D gene is named only where the DNA matches it firmly. Only some rows state a clone size, as once, few, many or a class for expanded clones.

J: TRBJ2-1
V: TRBV11-2
D: TRBD2
size: many
CDR3: CASGRTSGRNEQFF
DNA: TGTGCCAGTGGGAGGACTAGCGGGAGGAATGAGCAGTTCTTC

J: TRBJ2-7
V: TRBV7-8
D: NA
size: NA
CDR3: CASSDRRQTTYEQYF
DNA: TGTGCCAGCAGCGACAGAAGACAGACTACCTACGAGCAGTACTTC

J: TRBJ2-7
V: TRBV18
D: NA
size: NA
CDR3: CASSPSIQSGEQYF
DNA: TGTGCCAGCTCACCCTCCATCCAGTCCGGCGAGCAGTACTTC

J: TRBJ1-1
V: TRBV6-5
D: NA
size: few
CDR3: CASSFDTNTEAFF
DNA: TGTGCCAGCAGTTTTGACACGAACACTGAAGCTTTCTTT

J: TRBJ2-7
V: TRBV10-3
D: TRBD2
size: many
CDR3: CAIRGTSGTYEQYF
DNA: TGTGCCATCAGGGGGACTAGCGGGACCTACGAGCAGTACTTC

J: TRBJ2-7
V: TRBV23-1
D: TRBD1
size: few
CDR3: CASSQIFVMWGTGDFLRSSYEQYF
DNA: TGCGCCAGCAGTCAAATATTTGTAATGTGGGGGACAGGGGACTTCCTAAGGAGCTCCTACGAGCAGTACTTC

J: TRBJ1-1
V: TRBV7-3
D: NA
size: many
CDR3: CASSRTGSTEAFF
DNA: TGTGCCAGCAGTCGAACAGGTTCCACTGAAGCTTTCTTT

J: TRBJ2-1
V: TRBV5-1
D: TRBD1
size: medium-sized
CDR3: CASTPVTGSYNEQFF
DNA: TGCGCCAGCACTCCCGTGACAGGGTCCTACAATGAGCAGTTCTTC

J: TRBJ2-5
V: TRBV29-1
D: NA
size: few
CDR3: CSVPQPLVQETQYF
DNA: TGCAGCGTCCCCCAGCCCCTAGTGCAAGAGACCCAGTACTTC

J: TRBJ1-4
V: TRBV4-1
D: TRBD1
size: NA
CDR3: CASNYRDRGRSNEKLFF
DNA: TGCGCCAGCAACTACCGGGACAGGGGGAGGAGTAATGAAAAACTGTTTTTT

J: TRBJ2-1
V: TRBV24-1
D: NA
size: NA
CDR3: CATSDSDYNEQFF
DNA: TGTGCCACCAGTGATTCCGATTACAATGAGCAGTTCTTC

J: TRBJ2-5
V: TRBV5-1
D: TRBD2
size: NA
CDR3: CASSDGGGETQYF
DNA: TGCGCCAGCAGCGATGGGGGGGGAGAGACCCAGTACTTC

J: TRBJ1-1
V: TRBV3-1
D: NA
size: NA
CDR3: CASSLGAFGTEAFF
DNA: TGTGCCAGCAGCCTGGGGGCCTTCGGCACTGAAGCTTTCTTT

J: TRBJ1-1
V: TRBV5-1
D: NA
size: many
CDR3: CASSPEGGSNTEAFF
DNA: TGCGCCAGCAGCCCGGAGGGGGGGTCGAACACTGAAGCTTTCTTT

J: TRBJ1-2
V: TRBV4-2
D: NA
size: few
CDR3: CASSQDRKGDYGYTF
DNA: TGTGCCAGCAGCCAAGATCGTAAGGGGGACTATGGCTACACCTTC